This TCR beta chain was retrieved from a study of early T cells in non-severe SARS-CoV-2 infection. About the research overall: Sequencing of unsorted whole blood was done on bulk RNA, leaving chains unpaired.

CDR1 and CDR2 (germline): SGHTA, FQGTGA. Trimming stripped 5 bases from V and 0 bases from J, with 18 bases between. This CDR3 is 17 amino acids long. Individual cDNA molecules received unique molecular identifiers during library preparation. A single record per CDR3 protein comes from TCRdb applying MiXCR to the 5' RACE reads. The sample consists of approximately 46,000 distinct CDR3 sequences, less than 30% of them appearing once. The chain employs TRBV7-3 and TRBJ2-3; D uncertain. Sequences were derived from whole blood, sampled at baseline. This TCR derives from an adult who was a healthcare worker with PCR-confirmed SARS-CoV-2 infection or an uninfected control (not recorded which). CDR3 loop: CASSGPGSRSSTDTQYF. The CDR3 DNA reads as TGTGCCAGCAGCGGTCCAGGCTCGCGGAGTAGCACAGATACGCAGTATTTT.